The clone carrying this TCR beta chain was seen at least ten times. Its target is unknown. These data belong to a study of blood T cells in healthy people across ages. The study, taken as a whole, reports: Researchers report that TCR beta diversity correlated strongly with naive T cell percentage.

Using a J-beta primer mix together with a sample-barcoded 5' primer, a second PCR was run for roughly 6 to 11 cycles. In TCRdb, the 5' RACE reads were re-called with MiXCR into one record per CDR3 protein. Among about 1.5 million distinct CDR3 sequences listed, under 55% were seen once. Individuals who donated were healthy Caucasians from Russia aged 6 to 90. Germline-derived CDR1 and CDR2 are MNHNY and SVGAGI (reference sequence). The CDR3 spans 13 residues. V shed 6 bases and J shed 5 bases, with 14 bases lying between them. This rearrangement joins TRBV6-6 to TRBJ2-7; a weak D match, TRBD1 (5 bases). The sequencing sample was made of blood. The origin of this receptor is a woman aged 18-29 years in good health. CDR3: CASSTIWGHEQYF. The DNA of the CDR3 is TGTGCCAGCAGCACCATCTGGGGCCACGAGCAGTACTTC.